This T cell receptor delta chain was identified in a study of human gamma delta and Vdelta1 T cells. Details on this clone: The target antigen is unknown.

Points from the study as a whole: Reportedly, Delta One T cells were polyclonal and broadly targeted acute myeloid leukemia.

TCRdb re-analyzed the PCR reads via CATT. The sample shows some 14,000 delta-chain clones, roughly 53% of them seen only once. Trimming took 3 bases from V and 2 from J; bases not matched to a gene: 23. The CDR3 sequence is 22 residues long. Germline V gene data show CDR1 as TSWWSYY and CDR2 as QGS. This sequence joins TRDV1 and TRDJ1; TRDD3 matches at 11 bases. The sample taken for sequencing was Vdelta1 gamma-delta T cells from blood grown in culture (DOT cells). The receptor was derived from a human donor in good health. This CDR3 is CALGDLLPTGAGGYLGTDKLIF. DNA for the CDR3: TGTGCTCTTGGGGACCTGCTTCCTACGGGGGCTGGGGGATACCTAGGGACCGATAAACTCATCTTT.